This T cell receptor (beta chain) is drawn from a study of blood T cell repertoires in COVID-19. Measured with immunoSEQ multiplex PCR; TCRdb has only the in-frame clones, and not every one. This sample yields 55,000 to 65,000 clones, of which around 90% are seen a single time; around 9.1% belongs to the top ten. The CDR3 loop spans 16 amino acids. Trimming took 4 bases from V and 1 from J; bases not matched to a gene: 6. Germline lookup yields CDR1 SGHRS and CDR2 YFSETQ. This clone was detected a few times. The sequencing sample was made of peripheral blood. The sequence came from a human donor with acute or convalescent COVID-19. The donor label of this sample is uncertain. The chain couples TRBV5-1 to TRBJ1-4; 8 positions agree with TRBD1. This chain's CDR3 is CASSEGQGVTNEKLFF. CDR3 DNA: TGCGCCAGCAGCGAAGGACAGGGCGTAACTAATGAAAAACTGTTTTTT. The full variable domain, completed using reference TRBV5-1 and TRBJ1-4, is KAGVTQTPRYLIKTRGQQVTLSCSPISGHRSVSWYQQTPGQGLQFLFEYFSETQRNKGNFPGRFSGRQFSNSRSEMNVSTLELGDSALYLCASSEGQGVTNEKLFFGSGTQLSVL.